What follows describes a single TCR beta chain. Its antigen is not yet known. Per-base quality was not reported, and no clone a single base away is much larger than it. Receptors were amplified or captured by RT-PCR. Data came from an Illumina HiSeq 2500. The public reads were reprocessed in TCRdb via fastp at Q25 and MiXCR, keeping in-frame beta chains. Every CDR3 protein is listed once, alongside the most common genes and DNA of its rows. In this sample the table shows around 600,000 distinct CDR3 sequences, approximately 11% of which occur a single time. 9.5% to 11% of the sample rests with the top ten. From the germline V gene, CDR1 is MNHNS and CDR2 is SASEGT. V gives up 5 bases and J gives up 8 bases, and the segment between their germline ends measures 15 bases. The CDR3 spans 13 residues, from the cysteine through the phenylalanine. The DNA shown is the 39-base CDR3, in frame from base 1. These data belong to a study of response to subunit inactivated influenza vaccine listed by TCRdb under 2018. For the wider study: To follow how T cells responded to a trivalent subunit inactivated influenza vaccine, the researchers relied on deep quantitative profiling of the T cell receptor repertoire.

General conclusions and limits of the study: It was suggested by the authors that each seasonal influenza vaccination may recruit only a limited number of new T cells.

These data also formed part of another study, on T cells expressing NK-cell markers. The second study reports: TCR beta cDNA libraries were prepared using 5'RACE template switching, which introduced a universal primer site and unique molecular identifiers. TCR beta-chain repertoires were profiled in sorted CD3+CD56+NKG2C+, CD3+CD56+NKG2C- and CD3+CD56-NKG2C+ T-cell subsets from fewer than 10 donors. Among the eight sequenced donors, seven were HCMV-seropositive and one was HCMV-seronegative. To restrict sorting to alphabetaTCR-expressing T cells, an anti-gammadeltaTCR antibody was added in several experiments. In over 5 donors, the dominant CD3+CD56+NKG2C+ clonotypes were among the top 10 CD8+ clonotypes and accounted for about 1.0-7.5% of CD8+ T cells. Those dominant clonotypes were again the most abundant among CD3+CD56-NKG2C+ cells in a few donors, at roughly 25-60.1%. It remained unclear whether the expanded NKG2C-expressing T cell clones were specific for HCMV antigens. Randomly selected healthy volunteers, three men and five women, were used as the eight sequenced donors. HCMV-specific IgG was detected in serum with a commercial ELISA kit to determine HCMV serostatus. Peripheral blood mononuclear cells were isolated from blood by Ficoll density gradient centrifugation. For about six donors, unsorted PBMC were also used to sequence bulk peripheral blood T-cell repertoires. cDNA synthesis was primed from the TCR beta constant segment and was followed by two successive PCR amplification steps. Illumina HiSeq 2000/2500, MiSeq or NextSeq was used to sequence libraries as 2 x 150 bp reads. MIGEC was used to demultiplex reads and group the reads by UMI, and MiTCR was used to assemble and quantify clonotypes. To remove erroneous sequences, TCR cDNA sequences were retained only when supported by two or more reads. Downstream repertoire analysis used the tcR package, and clonotypes were matched across fractions by CDR3 nucleotide sequence plus V segment. Antigen specificity was annotated against VDJdb with VDJmatch, allowing one amino acid substitution in CDR3.

The clonotype was recovered from a man aged 45-60 years who received an inactivated influenza vaccine. Donor details come from another sample of the same person, matched by shared clones. The V gene is TRBV6-1 and the J gene is TRBJ1-1; the D gene identity is not certain. The sequencing here drew on PBMCs from blood, taken on the day of vaccination. The CDR3 reads as follows: CASSLRPPNEAFF. The DNA is as follows: TGTGCCAGCAGTCTGAGGCCTCCCAACGAAGCTTTCTTT.